This T cell receptor beta chain appears in the sequencing data of a study of T cells after yellow fever vaccination (dated by TCRdb to the late 2010s). Context from the whole study: Libraries from fractions with low cell numbers were prepared with the SMART-Seq v4 Ultra Low Input RNA kit. To follow T-cell clones before and after both primary and booster YFV17D yellow fever vaccination, bulk TCR alpha and beta repertoires underwent longitudinal sequencing. Two healthy male donors, one aged 18 to 29 and one aged 30 to 39 years, were included in the cohort. Bulk PBMC replicates and cell subsets were isolated from blood drawn at multiple timepoints before and after both primary and secondary immunization.

Spanning cysteine to phenylalanine, the CDR3 consists of 15 amino acids. CDR3 DNA is the only sequence kept; it has 45 bases, read in frame from the first base. Trimming at the junction amounts to 5 bases on V and 2 bases on J, and the germline ends lie 10 bases apart. The paper as a whole reports these results and caveats: The secondary T-cell response was weaker than the primary response but faster, peaking on day 5 instead of day 15. FACS-sorted repertoires could contain abundant contaminating clonotypes from the bulk population, so computational filtering was required. Most clones expanded after primary vaccination were re-detected after the booster (around 96% of CD4 and around 88% of CD8), suggesting broad memory maintenance. The study included only a couple of donors, which limits how far the findings can be generalized. A small share of clonotypes occurred in both CD4 and CD8 compartments, likely arising from convergent recombination.

The run used an Illumina NovaSeq 6000. Synthesis of TCR cDNA relied on 5'RACE template switching, a step that introduced a universal primer site along with unique molecular identifiers. Priming for cDNA synthesis came from both the TCR alpha and TCR beta constant segments. Library amplification used two PCR steps, and the second PCR step added sample barcodes and sequencing adapters. Libraries were sequenced on Illumina HiSeq 2500 (2x100 bp) or NovaSeq (2x150 bp). In the paper's pipeline: MIGEC handled demultiplexing of reads and collapsing into UMI consensus sequences, while MiXCR performed V(D)J alignment. Vaccine-responding clonotypes were defined with edgeR using replicate PBMC samples, requiring FDR below 0.01 and a log2 fold change above 5 up to day 15. Each bulk clonotype was labeled CD4 or CD8 based on which sequenced repertoire, CD4 or CD8, contained the clonotype at higher abundance. The public reads were reprocessed in TCRdb via fastp at Q25 and MiXCR, keeping in-frame beta chains. Entries are consolidated by CDR3 protein sequence, retaining the most common genes and DNA. TCRdb, not the original authors, processed these V and J calls. The sample records around 300,000 distinct CDR3 sequences, roughly 4.3% of which are singletons. The ten largest make up 20% to 25% of the sample.

Sample treatment or condition, as interpreted from the label and publication: live attenuated yellow fever vaccine strain. At every blood-draw timepoint, two biological replicates of bulk PBMCs were collected. PBMCs were isolated from peripheral blood using a standard Ficoll-Paque protocol. TriZol was used to extract RNA from bulk PBMCs, CD4 and CD8 fractions, and dextramer-positive and dextramer-negative fractions. Only a few counts were recorded for this clonotype. This clone's antigen is unknown. No much larger clone exists at a distance of one base, and base qualities are not known. The source is a man aged 18-30 years who received the YFV17D yellow fever vaccine. The chain is made from TRBV12-3 or TRBV12-4 and TRBJ1-6, and TRBD1 may be the D gene, going by 6 matching bases. This sample comprised PBMCs, obtained 5 days after the yellow fever booster vaccination. CDR3 loop: CASSIGGTYNSPLHF. The nucleotides are TGTGCCAGCAGTATAGGGGGGACCTATAATTCACCCCTCCACTTT.